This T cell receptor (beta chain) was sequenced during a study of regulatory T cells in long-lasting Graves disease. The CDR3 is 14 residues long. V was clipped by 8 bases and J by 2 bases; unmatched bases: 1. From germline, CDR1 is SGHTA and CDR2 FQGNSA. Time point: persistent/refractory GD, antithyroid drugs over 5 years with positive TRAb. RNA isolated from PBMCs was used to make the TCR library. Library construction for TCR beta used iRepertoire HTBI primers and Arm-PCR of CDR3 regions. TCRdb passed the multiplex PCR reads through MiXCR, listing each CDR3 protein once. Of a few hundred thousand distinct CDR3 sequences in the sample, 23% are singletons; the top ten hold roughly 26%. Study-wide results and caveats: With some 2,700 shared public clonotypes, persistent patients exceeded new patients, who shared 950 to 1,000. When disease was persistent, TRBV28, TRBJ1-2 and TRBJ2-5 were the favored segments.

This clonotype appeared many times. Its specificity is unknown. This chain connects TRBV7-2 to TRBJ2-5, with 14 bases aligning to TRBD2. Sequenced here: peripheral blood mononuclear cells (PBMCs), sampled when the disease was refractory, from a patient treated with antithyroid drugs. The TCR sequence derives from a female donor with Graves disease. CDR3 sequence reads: CASRLAGGQETQYF. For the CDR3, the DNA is TGTGCCAGCCGACTAGCGGGAGGGCAAGAGACCCAGTACTTC. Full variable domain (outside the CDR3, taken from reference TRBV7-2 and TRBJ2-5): GAGVSQSPSNKVTEKGKDVELRCDPISGHTALYWYRQSLGQGLEFLIYFQGNSAPDKSGLPSDRFSAERTGGSVSTLTIQRTQQEDSAVYLCASRLAGGQETQYFGPGTRLLVL.